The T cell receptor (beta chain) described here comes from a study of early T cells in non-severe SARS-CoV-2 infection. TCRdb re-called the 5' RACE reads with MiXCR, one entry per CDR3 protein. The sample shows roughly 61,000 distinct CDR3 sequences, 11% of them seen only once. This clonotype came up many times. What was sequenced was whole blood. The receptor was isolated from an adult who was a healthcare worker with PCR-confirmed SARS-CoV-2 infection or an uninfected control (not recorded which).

For the CDR3, the DNA is TGTGCCAGCACCCCTACTGCTAGCACAGATACGCAGTATTTT. Protein product: CASTPTASTDTQYF. The V call is TRBV12-3 or TRBV12-4, the J call TRBJ2-3; D uncertain. Trimming left V 7 bases short and J 0 bases short, with 11 bases between. The CDR3 loop spans 14 amino acids.